This TCR beta chain originates from a study of cytomegalovirus exposure and HLA in healthy donors. The CDR3 has 15 residues. The V end lost 4 bases, the J end lost 0 bases, and 10 bases lay between the germline ends. Germline V gene sequence: CDR1 LNHDA, CDR2 SQIVND (reference sequence). Primers for the PCR totalled 60 Vbeta and 13 Jbeta. Profiling relied on immunoSEQ multiplex PCR, and the TCRdb table lists in-frame clones only, not all of them. The sample carries 100,000 to 150,000 clones, 80% recorded once. The specimen sequenced was PBMCs. This receptor was taken from a woman between 40 and 55 years old in good health and CMV-seronegative. The chain carries TRBV19 and TRBJ2-1, with unresolved D. This chain's CDR3 is CASSNFASSYNEQFF. CDR3 coding DNA: TGTGCCAGTAGTAACTTTGCGAGCTCCTACAATGAGCAGTTCTTC.